This T cell receptor (beta chain) appears in the sequencing data of a study of early T cells in non-severe SARS-CoV-2 infection. Study-wide background: Sequencing was performed on bulk RNA from unsorted whole blood, leaving chains unpaired. Study-wide results and limits: Anti-spike CD8 specificities were favored by VDJdb matching, whose results missed private and CD4 specificities.

The V gene lost 3 bases and the J gene lost 2 bases, with 11 bases spanning the gap. This CDR3 has 14 amino acids. The table lists this clonotype with many counts. Its antigen is unidentified. Individual cDNA molecules received unique molecular identifiers. Via MiXCR, TCRdb re-called the 5' RACE reads, giving one row per CDR3 protein. The profile covers around 30,000 distinct CDR3 sequences, with 5.6% appearing a single time and 24% taken by the ten largest. Material for sequencing was whole blood. The clonotype comes from an adult who was a healthcare worker with PCR-confirmed SARS-CoV-2 infection or an uninfected control (not recorded which). The chain couples TRBV12-3 or TRBV12-4 to TRBJ2-7; possibly TRBD2 for D (5 bases). The CDR3 DNA is TGTGCCAGCAGTTTTTCGGGGAGCGCCTACGAGCAGTACTTC. It specifies CASSFSGSAYEQYF.